Sequencing of this T cell receptor (beta chain) was carried out in a study of regulatory T cells in long-lasting Graves disease. This CDR3 region has 17 residues. Germline loops: CDR1 LNHNV, CDR2 YYDKDF (reference sequence). Between the trimmed V and J ends, which lost 0 bases and 2 bases, there was a span of 13 bases. Specified time point: newly diagnosed GD, antithyroid drugs for less than 3 months. With RNA extracted from PBMCs as input, the TCR library was made. iRepertoire HTBI primers and Arm-PCR of CDR3 regions built TCR beta libraries. TCRdb processed the multiplex PCR reads anew with MiXCR; each CDR3 protein has one entry. This sample has under 300,000 distinct CDR3 sequences, with under 20% found just once. The table lists this clonotype with many counts. This sample also appeared in a second study, on T cells in Graves' hyperthyroidism and ophthalmopathy. That report notes: Not enrolled were patients with uncontrolled infection, other autoimmune disease, pregnancy or lactation.

V gene TRBV15 combines with J gene TRBJ2-2, with D perhaps TRBD2 (6 bases). The source is a woman aged 30 to 39 with Graves disease. The input for sequencing was peripheral blood mononuclear cells (PBMCs), taken at new diagnosis, from a patient treated with antithyroid drugs. As DNA, the CDR3 is TGTGCCACCAGCAGAGACTATACCGGGAGTAACACCGGGGAGCTGTTTTTT. Encoded protein: CATSRDYTGSNTGELFF.